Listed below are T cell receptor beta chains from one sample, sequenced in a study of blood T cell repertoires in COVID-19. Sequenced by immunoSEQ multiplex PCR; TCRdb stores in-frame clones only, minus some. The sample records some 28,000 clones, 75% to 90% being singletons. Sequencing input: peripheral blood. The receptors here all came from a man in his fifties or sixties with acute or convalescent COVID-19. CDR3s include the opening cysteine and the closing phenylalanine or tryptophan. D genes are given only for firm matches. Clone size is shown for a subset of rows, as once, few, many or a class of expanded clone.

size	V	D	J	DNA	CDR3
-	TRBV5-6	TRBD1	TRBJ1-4	TGTGCCAGCAGCTTTAGGGGACAGTCTAATGAAAAACTGTTTTTT	CASSFRGQSNEKLFF
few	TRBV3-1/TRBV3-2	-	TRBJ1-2	TGTGCCAGCAGCCAAGCCCTGATCAGTGCCGGGAGTGGCTACACCTTC	CASSQALISAGSGYTF
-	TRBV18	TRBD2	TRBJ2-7	TGTGCCAGCTCAGAACTAGCGGGGGCTCCCTACGAGCAGTACTTC	CASSELAGAPYEQYF
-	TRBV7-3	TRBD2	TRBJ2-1	TGTGCCAGCAGCTTGGGGACTAGCGTAGACAATGAGCAGTTCTTC	CASSLGTSVDNEQFF
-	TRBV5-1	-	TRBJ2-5	TGCGCCAGCAGCTTGTCTCCTACCCAAGAGACCCAGTACTTC	CASSLSPTQETQYF
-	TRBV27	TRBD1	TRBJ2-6	TGTGCCAGCAGTCTTAACAGGGGCTCCGGGGCCAACGTCCTGACTTTC	CASSLNRGSGANVLTF
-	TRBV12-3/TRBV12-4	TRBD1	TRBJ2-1	TGTGCCACTGGACAGGGCAACAATGAGCAGTTCTTC	CATGQGNNEQFF
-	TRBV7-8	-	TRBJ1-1	TGTGCCAGCAGCATTATTGCAGGGGCACAGACTGAAGCTTTCTTT	CASSIIAGAQTEAFF
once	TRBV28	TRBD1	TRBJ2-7	TGTGCCAGCAGTCATCCGGGACAGGGCTCCTACGAGCAGTACTTC	CASSHPGQGSYEQYF
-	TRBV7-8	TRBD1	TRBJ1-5	TGTGCCAGCAGCTTAGTAGCGACAGGGGGAAATCAGCCCCAGCATTTT	CASSLVATGGNQPQHF
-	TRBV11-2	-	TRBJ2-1	TGTGCCAGCAGCTACCGAATAGTTCCTCCCTCCTACAATGAGCAGTTCTTC	CASSYRIVPPSYNEQFF
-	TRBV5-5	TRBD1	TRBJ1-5	TGTGCCAGCAACGACAGGGGTGGGCAGGATCAGCCCCAGCATTTT	CASNDRGGQDQPQHF
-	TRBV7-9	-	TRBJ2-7	TGTGCCAGCAGGGGGATGGGGACGGGAGACTCCTACGAGCAGTACTTC	CASRGMGTGDSYEQYF
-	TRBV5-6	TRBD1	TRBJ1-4	TGTGCCAGCAGCTACGACAGGGATGAAAAACTGTTTTTT	CASSYDRDEKLFF
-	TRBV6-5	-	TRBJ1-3	TGTGCCAGCAGTTCCGTGACAGCCTCTGGAAACACCATATATTTT	CASSSVTASGNTIYF
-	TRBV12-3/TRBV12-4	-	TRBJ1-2	TGTGCCAGCAGTTTGGCAGGGAATGGCTACACCTTC	CASSLAGNGYTF
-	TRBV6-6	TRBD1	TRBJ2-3	TGTGCCAGCAGATTCACAGGGGCCACAGATACGCAGTATTTT	CASRFTGATDTQYF
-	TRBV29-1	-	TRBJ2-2	TGCAGCGCTGGGAGGGGGATCACCGGGGAGCTGTTTTTT	CSAGRGITGELFF
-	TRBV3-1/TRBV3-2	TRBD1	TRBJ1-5	TGTGCCAGCAGCCCGGGGACAGTCAGCAATCAGCCCCAGCATTTT	CASSPGTVSNQPQHF
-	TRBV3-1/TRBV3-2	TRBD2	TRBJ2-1	TGTGCCAGCAGCTTGGGACTAGCGGGGGGCACTACCTACAATGAGCAGTTCTTC	CASSLGLAGGTTYNEQFF
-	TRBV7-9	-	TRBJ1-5	TGTGCCAGCAGCTTAGAGACATCTTGGTATCAGCCCCAGCATTTT	CASSLETSWYQPQHF
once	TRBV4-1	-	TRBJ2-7	TGCGCCAGCAGCCAAGAACCCGGGATCTCATCCTACGAGCAGTACTTC	CASSQEPGISSYEQYF
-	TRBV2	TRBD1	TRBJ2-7	TGTGCCAGCAGGGGGGGACAGGGGCAGTACGAGCAGTACTTC	CASRGGQGQYEQYF
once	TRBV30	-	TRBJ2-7	TGTGCCTGGGTACATCTTTCAGGGCTCCAGGACGAGCAGTACTTC	CAWVHLSGLQDEQYF
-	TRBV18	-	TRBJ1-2	TGTGCCAGCTCACCGCGACCGGAGGGTGATGGCTACACCTTC	CASSPRPEGDGYTF
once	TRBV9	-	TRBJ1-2	TGTGCCAGCAGCGTAGTACCCGGACAAAATGGCTACACCTTC	CASSVVPGQNGYTF
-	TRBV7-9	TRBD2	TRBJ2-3	TGTGCCAGCAGCCAACCGGGACTAGCGGGGGGGCAAACAGATACGCAGTATTTT	CASSQPGLAGGQTDTQYF
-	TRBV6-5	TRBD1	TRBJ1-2	TGTGCCAGCAGTTACGACAGGGCGGCCAACTATGGCTACACCTTC	CASSYDRAANYGYTF
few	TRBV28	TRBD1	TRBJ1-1	TGTGCCAGCAGTTTCAGGGGGGCTGAAGCTTTCTTT	CASSFRGAEAFF
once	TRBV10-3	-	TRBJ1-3	TGTGCCATCAGTGACAGGGATGGAAACACCATATATTTT	CAISDRDGNTIYF
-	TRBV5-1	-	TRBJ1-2	TGCGCCAGCAGCTTGCGACAGCCAGAGGTCGATGGCTACACCTTC	CASSLRQPEVDGYTF
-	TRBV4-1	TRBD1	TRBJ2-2	TGCGCCAGCAGCCTCAAATGGACAGGGGGCGCCCTGGACACCGGGGAGCTGTTTTTT	CASSLKWTGGALDTGELFF
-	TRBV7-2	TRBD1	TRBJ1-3	TGTGCCAGCAGCTTAGACAGGGGGCAAAGAAACACCATATATTTT	CASSLDRGQRNTIYF
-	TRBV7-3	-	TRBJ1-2	TGTGCCAGCAGCTTCACAGGGTCTGACTATGGCTACACCTTC	CASSFTGSDYGYTF
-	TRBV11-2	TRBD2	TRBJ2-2	TGTGCCAGCAGCCTAAAGCGGCTAGCGGTAAACACCGGGGAGCTGTTTTTT	CASSLKRLAVNTGELFF
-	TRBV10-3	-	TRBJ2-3	TGTGCCATATCAGGGGTCGACACAGATACGCAGTATTTT	CAISGVDTDTQYF
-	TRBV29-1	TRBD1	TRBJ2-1	TGCAGCGCTACGACAGGGGTGAGCTCCTACAATGAGCAGTTCTTC	CSATTGVSSYNEQFF
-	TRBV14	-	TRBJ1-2	TGTGCCAGCAGTCTACTAGACGGTTACTATGGCTACACCTTC	CASSLLDGYYGYTF
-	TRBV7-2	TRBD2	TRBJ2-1	TGTGCCAGCAGCTTAGATCTAAACGGGGGGAGATACAATGAGCAGTTCTTC	CASSLDLNGGRYNEQFF
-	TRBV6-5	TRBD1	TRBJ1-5	TGTGCCAGCAGTTACGACAGGGGTGAGCCCCAGCATTTT	CASSYDRGEPQHF
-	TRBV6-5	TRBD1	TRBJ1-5	TGTGCCAGCAGGGGGACAGGGCCCTTGGATTTT	CASRGTGPLDF
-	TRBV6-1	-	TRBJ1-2	TGTGCCAGCAGTGAACGCTCGAGGGCAGTTAGCTATGGCTACACCTTC	CASSERSRAVSYGYTF
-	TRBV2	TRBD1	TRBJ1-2	TGTGCCAGCAGCCTCACCGACAGGGCGGGCTATGGCTACACCTTC	CASSLTDRAGYGYTF
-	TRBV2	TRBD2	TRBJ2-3	TGTGCCAGCAGTGAAAATGGGCTAGCGGTGGGCACAGATACGCAGTATTTT	CASSENGLAVGTDTQYF
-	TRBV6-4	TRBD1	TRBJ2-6	TGTGCCAGCAGTGACCCCATGAGCTGGACAGGGGGTGCCTCTGGGGCCAACGTCCTGACTTTC	CASSDPMSWTGGASGANVLTF
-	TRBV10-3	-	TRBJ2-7	TGTGCCATCAGGGGGGGCTGGACAGGCGGCTACGAGCAGTACTTC	CAIRGGWTGGYEQYF
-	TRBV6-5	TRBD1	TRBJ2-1	TGTGCCAGCAAGCCGGGACAGGGATACAATGAGCAGTTCTTC	CASKPGQGYNEQFF
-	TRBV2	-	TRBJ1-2	TGTGCCAGTTCCACATCCCCGGGGGGTACCTATGGCTACACCTTC	CASSTSPGGTYGYTF
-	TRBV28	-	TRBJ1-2	TGTGCCAGCAGTCCCCCGTATGGTCGGGGCTATGGCTACACCTTC	CASSPPYGRGYGYTF
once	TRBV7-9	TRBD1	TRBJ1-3	TGTGCCAGCAGCTTAGCGGGGACAGCTGGAAACACCATATATTTT	CASSLAGTAGNTIYF
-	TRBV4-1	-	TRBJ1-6	TGCGCCAGCAGCCACACAGCTCTCTATTCACCCCTCCACTTT	CASSHTALYSPLHF
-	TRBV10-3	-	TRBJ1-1	TGTGCCACCGGGGTTGGAGACGCTGAAGCTTTCTTT	CATGVGDAEAFF
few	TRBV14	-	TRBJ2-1	TGTGCCAGCAGCCAAAGCCAGGGGAGCTCCTACAATGAGCAGTTCTTC	CASSQSQGSSYNEQFF
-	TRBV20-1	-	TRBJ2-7	TGCAGTGCTACCCAGGTTTACGAGCAGTACTTC	CSATQVYEQYF
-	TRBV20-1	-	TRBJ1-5	TGCAGTGCTAGTTTAGGGGTTGGTCAGCCCCAGCATTTT	CSASLGVGQPQHF
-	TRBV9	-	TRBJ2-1	TGTGCCAGCAGCGCCCCTCTATACAATGAGCAGTTCTTC	CASSAPLYNEQFF
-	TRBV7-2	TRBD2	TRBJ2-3	TGTGCCAGCAGCCGTCTATCCCCTAGCGGGAGGGCCTCAGATACGCAGTATTTT	CASSRLSPSGRASDTQYF